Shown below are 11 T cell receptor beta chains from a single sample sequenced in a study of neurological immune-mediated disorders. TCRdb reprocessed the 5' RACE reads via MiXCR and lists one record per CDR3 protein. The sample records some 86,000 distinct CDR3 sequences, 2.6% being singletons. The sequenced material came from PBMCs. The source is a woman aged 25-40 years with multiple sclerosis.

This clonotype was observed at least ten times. The DNA of the CDR3 is TGTGCCAGCAGTTTCTCTAACTCCTACGAGCAGTACTTC. It encodes CASSFSNSYEQYF. V usage is TRBV27 and J usage is TRBJ2-7, with D unclear. CDR3 length: 13 amino acids. The V end lost 3 bases, the J end lost 0 bases, and 6 bases lay between the germline ends. In germline, CDR1 is MNHEY, CDR2 SMNVEV (reference sequence).

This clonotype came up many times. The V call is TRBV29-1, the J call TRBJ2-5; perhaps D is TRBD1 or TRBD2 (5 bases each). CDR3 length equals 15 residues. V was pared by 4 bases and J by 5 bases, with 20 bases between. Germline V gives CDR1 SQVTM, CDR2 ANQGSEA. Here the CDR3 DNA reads TGCAGCGTTGCTTTAGTCACGGGGCGACGTGAGACCCAGTACTTC. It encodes CSVALVTGRRETQYF.

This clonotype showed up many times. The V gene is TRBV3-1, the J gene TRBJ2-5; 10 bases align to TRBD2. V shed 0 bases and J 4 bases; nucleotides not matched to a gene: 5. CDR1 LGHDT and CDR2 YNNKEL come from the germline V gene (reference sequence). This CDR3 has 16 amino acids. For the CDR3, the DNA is TGTGCCAGCAGCCAAGATCCAGCGGGAGGGCGAGAGACCCAGTACTTC. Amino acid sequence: CASSQDPAGGRETQYF.

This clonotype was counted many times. The CDR3 nucleotides read TGTGCCAGCAGCCCAAGTATAGGGCATGAGCAGTTCTTC. Its protein product is CASSPSIGHEQFF. The chain links TRBV5-4 to TRBJ2-1, with no clear D. Germline assignment: CDR1 SGHNT and CDR2 YYREEE (reference sequence). The germline V and J ends were trimmed by 4 bases and 8 bases, with 13 bases remaining between them. This CDR3 is 13 amino acids long. Looking up the rest from reference TRBV5-4 and TRBJ2-1 gives the full variable domain: ETGVTQSPTHLIKTRGQQVTLRCSSQSGHNTVSWYQQALGQGPQFIFQYYREEENGRGNFPPRFSGLQFPNYSSELNVNALELDDSALYLCASSPSIGHEQFFGPGTRLTVL.

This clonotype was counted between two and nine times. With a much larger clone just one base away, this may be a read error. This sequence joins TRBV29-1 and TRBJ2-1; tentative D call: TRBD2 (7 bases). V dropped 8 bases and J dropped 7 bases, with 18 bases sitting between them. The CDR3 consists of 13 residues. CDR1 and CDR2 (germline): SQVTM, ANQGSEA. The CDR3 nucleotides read TGCAGCCTGGCGCGGGGGCTCGGGAATGAGCAGTTCTTC. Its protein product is CSLARGLGNEQFF.

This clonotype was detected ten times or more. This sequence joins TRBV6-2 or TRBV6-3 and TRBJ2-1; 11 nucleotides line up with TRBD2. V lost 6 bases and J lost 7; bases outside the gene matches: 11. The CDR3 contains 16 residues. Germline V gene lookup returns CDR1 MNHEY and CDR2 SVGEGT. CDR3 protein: CASSQGLAEIKNEQFF. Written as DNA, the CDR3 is TGTGCCAGCAGCCAGGGACTAGCGGAGATTAAGAATGAGCAGTTCTTC.

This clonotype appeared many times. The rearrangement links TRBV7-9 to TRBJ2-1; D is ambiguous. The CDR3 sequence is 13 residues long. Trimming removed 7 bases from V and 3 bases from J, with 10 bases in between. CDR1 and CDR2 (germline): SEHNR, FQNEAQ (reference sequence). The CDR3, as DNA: TGTGCCAGCATGGCTGAGAACTACAATGAGCAGTTCTTC. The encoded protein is CASMAENYNEQFF.

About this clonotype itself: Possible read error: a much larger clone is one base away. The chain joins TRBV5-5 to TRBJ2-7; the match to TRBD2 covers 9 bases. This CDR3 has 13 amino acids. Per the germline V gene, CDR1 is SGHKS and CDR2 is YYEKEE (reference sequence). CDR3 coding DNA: TGTGCCAACAGCGGGGGGTGGACCTACGAGCAGTACTTC. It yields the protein CANSGGWTYEQYF.

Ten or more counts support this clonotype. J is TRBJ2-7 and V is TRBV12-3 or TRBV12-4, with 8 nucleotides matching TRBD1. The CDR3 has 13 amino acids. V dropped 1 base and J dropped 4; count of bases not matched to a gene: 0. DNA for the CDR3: TGTGCCAGCAGTTTAGGACAGGGGTACGAGCAGTACTTC. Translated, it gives CASSLGQGYEQYF.

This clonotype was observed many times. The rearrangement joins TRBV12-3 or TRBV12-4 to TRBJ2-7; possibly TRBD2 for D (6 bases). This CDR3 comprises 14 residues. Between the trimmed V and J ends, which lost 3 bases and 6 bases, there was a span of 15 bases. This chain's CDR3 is CASSLGVGGLEQYF. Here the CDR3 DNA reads TGTGCCAGCAGTTTGGGGGTGGGAGGCCTCGAGCAGTACTTC.

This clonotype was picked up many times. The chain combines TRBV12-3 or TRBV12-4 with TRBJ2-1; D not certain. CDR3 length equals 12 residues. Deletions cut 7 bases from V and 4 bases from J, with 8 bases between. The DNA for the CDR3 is TGTGCCAGCAACACTAAGTACAATGAGCAGTTCTTC. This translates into CASNTKYNEQFF.